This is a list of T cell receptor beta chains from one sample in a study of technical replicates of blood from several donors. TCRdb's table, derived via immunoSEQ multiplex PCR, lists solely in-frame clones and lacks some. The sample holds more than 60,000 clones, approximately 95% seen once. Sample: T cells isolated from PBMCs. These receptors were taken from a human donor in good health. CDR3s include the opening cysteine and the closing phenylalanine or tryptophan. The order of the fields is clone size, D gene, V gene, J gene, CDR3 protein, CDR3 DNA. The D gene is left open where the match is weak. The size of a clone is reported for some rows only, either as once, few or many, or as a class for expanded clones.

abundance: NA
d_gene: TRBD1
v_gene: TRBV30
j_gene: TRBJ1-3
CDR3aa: CAWSWGQGGNTIYF
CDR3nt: TGTGCCTGGAGTTGGGGACAGGGGGGGAACACCATATATTTT

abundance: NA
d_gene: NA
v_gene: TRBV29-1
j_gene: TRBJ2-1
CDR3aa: CSVEFGSLGGRFF
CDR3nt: TGCAGCGTTGAATTTGGTTCTCTCGGGGGTCGGTTCTTC

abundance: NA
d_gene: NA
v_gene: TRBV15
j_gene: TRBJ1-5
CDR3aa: CATSRAQDNQPQHF
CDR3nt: TGTGCCACCAGCAGAGCGCAGGATAATCAGCCCCAGCATTTT

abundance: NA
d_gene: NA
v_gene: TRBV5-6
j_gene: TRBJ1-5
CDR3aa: CASSYRAGVEQPQHF
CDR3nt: TGTGCCAGCAGCTATAGGGCAGGGGTCGAGCAGCCCCAGCATTTT

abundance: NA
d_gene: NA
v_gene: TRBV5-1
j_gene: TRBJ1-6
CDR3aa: CASSLEGGSSGNSPLHF
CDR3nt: TGCGCCAGCAGCTTGGAGGGGGGGAGTTCGGGTAATTCACCCCTCCACTTT

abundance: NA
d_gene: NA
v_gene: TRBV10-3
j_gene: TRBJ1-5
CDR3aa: CAISELRDQPQHF
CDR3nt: TGTGCCATCAGTGAGTTGAGGGATCAGCCCCAGCATTTT

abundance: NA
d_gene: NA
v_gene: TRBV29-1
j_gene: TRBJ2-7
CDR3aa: CSVAIRGDSYEQYF
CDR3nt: TGCAGCGTTGCAATCAGGGGGGACTCCTACGAGCAGTACTTC

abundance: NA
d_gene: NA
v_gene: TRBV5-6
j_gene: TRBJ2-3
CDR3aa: CASSLGYAGGADTQYF
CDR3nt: TGTGCCAGCAGCTTGGGTTACGCGGGTGGGGCAGATACGCAGTATTTT

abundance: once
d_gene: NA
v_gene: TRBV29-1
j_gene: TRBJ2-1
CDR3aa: CSGYRATYNEQFF
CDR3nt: TGCAGCGGGTACAGGGCGACTTACAATGAGCAGTTCTTC

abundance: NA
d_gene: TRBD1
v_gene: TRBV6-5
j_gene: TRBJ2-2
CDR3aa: CASSQQGAGELFF
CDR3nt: TGTGCCAGCAGTCAACAGGGGGCCGGGGAGCTGTTTTTT

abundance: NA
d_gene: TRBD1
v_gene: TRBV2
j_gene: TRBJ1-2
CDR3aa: CASRSRDSVVYGYTF
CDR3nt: TGTGCCAGCAGGAGCAGGGACAGTGTAGTCTATGGCTACACCTTC

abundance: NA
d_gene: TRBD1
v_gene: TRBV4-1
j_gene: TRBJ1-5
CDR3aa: CASRKTGGNQPQHF
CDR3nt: TGCGCCAGCAGGAAAACAGGGGGCAATCAGCCCCAGCATTTT

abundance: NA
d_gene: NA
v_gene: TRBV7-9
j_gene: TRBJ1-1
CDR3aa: CASGRLTEAFF
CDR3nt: TGTGCCAGCGGGCGATTAACTGAAGCTTTCTTT

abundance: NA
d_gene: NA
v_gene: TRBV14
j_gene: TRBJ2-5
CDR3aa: CASSQDRQFRETQYF
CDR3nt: TGTGCCAGCAGCCAGGATCGACAGTTCCGAGAGACCCAGTACTTC

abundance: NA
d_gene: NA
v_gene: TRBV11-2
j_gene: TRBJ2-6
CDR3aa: CASSLDLSSGANVLTF
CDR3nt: TGTGCCAGCAGCTTAGATCTTAGCTCTGGGGCCAACGTCCTGACTTTC

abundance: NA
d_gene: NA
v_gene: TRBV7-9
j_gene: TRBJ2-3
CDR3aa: CASSPELALDTQYF
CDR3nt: TGTGCCAGCAGCCCCGAGCTAGCGTTAGATACGCAGTATTTT

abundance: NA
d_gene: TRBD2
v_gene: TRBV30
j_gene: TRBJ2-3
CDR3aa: CAWNGGGYGTDTQYF
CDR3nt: TGTGCCTGGAACGGGGGGGGATATGGGACAGATACGCAGTATTTT

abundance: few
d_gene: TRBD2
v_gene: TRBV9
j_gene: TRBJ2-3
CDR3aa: CASSVGPLAGGLGDTQYF
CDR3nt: TGTGCCAGCAGCGTAGGACCCCTAGCGGGGGGGCTCGGAGATACGCAGTATTTT

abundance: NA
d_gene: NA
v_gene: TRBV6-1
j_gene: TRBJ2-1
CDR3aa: CASSEGTRYYNEQFF
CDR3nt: TGTGCCAGCAGTGAAGGGACAAGATATTACAATGAGCAGTTCTTC

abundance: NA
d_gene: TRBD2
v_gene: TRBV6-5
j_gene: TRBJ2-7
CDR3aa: CASSQLAGLGEQYF
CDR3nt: TGTGCCAGCAGCCAACTAGCGGGACTGGGAGAGCAGTACTTC

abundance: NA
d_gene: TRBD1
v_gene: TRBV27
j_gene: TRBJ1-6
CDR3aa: CASSLLDRTNSPLHF
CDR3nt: TGTGCCAGCAGTTTGCTGGACAGGACCAATTCACCCCTCCACTTT

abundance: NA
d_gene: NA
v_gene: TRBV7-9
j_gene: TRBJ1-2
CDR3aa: CASSLTPDRTVSGYTF
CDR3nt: TGTGCCAGCAGCTTGACCCCGGATAGGACAGTGTCCGGCTACACCTTC

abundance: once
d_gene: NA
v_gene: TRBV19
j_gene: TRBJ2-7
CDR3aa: CASSPRTDSYEQYF
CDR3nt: TGTGCCAGTAGTCCACGGACAGACTCCTACGAGCAGTACTTC

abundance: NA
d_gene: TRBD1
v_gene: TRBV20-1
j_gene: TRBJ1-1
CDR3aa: CSLNNRGGAFF
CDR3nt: TGCAGTCTAAACAACAGGGGGGGAGCTTTCTTT

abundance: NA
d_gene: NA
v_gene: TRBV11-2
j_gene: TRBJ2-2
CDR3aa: CASSLDRGINTGELFF
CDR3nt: TGTGCCAGCAGCTTAGATCGCGGGATAAACACCGGGGAGCTGTTTTTT

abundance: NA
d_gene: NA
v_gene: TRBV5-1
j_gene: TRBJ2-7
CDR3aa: CASSADSYYSYEQYF
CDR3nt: TGCGCCAGCAGCGCCGACAGCTACTACTCCTACGAGCAGTACTTC

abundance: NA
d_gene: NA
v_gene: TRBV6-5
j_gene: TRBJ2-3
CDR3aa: CASSYLGRPNTDTQYF
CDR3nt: TGTGCCAGCAGTTACCTGGGGAGACCTAACACAGATACGCAGTATTTT

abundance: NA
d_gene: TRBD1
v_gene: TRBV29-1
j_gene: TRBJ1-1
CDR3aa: CSAPAGTGNTEAFF
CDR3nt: TGCAGCGCTCCCGCCGGGACAGGGAACACTGAAGCTTTCTTT

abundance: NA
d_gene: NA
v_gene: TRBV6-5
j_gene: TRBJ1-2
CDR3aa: CASSSRGGPGGYTF
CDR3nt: TGTGCCAGCAGTTCCCGGGGGGGGCCGGGGGGCTACACCTTC

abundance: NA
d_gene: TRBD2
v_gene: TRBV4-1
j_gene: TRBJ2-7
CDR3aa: CASSQRFSGEIYEQYF
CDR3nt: TGCGCCAGCAGCCAAAGATTCAGCGGGGAGATCTACGAGCAGTACTTC

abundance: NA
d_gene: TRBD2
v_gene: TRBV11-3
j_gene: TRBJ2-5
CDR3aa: CASSAGGKETQYF
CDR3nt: TGTGCCAGCAGCGCGGGGGGGAAAGAGACCCAGTACTTC

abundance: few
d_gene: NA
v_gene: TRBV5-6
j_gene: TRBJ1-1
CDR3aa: CASSSPSEEGKAFF
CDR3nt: TGTGCCAGCAGCTCTCCTTCTGAGGAAGGCAAAGCTTTCTTT

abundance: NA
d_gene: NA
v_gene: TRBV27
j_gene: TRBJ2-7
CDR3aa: CASSPGFLGSEQYF
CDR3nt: TGTGCCAGCAGTCCGGGTTTCCTTGGAAGCGAGCAGTACTTC

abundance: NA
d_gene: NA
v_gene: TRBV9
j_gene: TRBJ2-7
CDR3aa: CASSVGDKTSYEQYF
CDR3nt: TGTGCCAGCAGCGTAGGGGACAAGACATCCTACGAGCAGTACTTC

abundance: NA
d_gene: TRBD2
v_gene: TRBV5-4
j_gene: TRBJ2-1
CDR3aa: CASSSIAGGADEQFF
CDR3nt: TGTGCCAGCAGCTCTATAGCGGGGGGGGCCGATGAGCAGTTCTTC

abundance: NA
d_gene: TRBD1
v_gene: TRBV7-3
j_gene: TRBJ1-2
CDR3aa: CASSRTWGQGIGGYTF
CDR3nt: TGTGCCAGCAGCCGAACCTGGGGACAGGGTATTGGCGGCTACACCTTC

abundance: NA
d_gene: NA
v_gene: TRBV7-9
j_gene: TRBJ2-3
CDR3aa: CASSPAQAFLTDTQYF
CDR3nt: TGTGCCAGCAGCCCAGCACAGGCCTTCCTCACAGATACGCAGTATTTT